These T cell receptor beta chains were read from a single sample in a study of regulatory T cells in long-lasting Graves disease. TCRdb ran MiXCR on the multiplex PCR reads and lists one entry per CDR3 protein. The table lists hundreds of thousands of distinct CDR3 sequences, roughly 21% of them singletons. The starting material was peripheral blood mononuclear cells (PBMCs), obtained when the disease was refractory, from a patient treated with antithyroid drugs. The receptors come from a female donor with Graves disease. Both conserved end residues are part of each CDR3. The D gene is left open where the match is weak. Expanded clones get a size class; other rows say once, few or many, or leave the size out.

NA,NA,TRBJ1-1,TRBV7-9,CASSPDSGFRTEAFF,TGTGCCAGCAGCCCCGATTCAGGCTTTCGCACTGAAGCTTTCTTT
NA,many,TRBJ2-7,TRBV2,CASMQDRYEQYF,TGTGCCAGCATGCAGGACCGCTACGAGCAGTACTTC
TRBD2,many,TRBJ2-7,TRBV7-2,CASSSPGLADHEQYF,TGTGCCAGCAGCTCCCCCGGACTAGCGGACCACGAGCAGTACTTC
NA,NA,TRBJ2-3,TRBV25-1,CASSRSGDTDTQYF,TGTGCCAGCAGTAGATCAGGGGACACAGATACGCAGTATTTT
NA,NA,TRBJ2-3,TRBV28,CASSSPSDTQYF,TGTGCCAGTAGTTCCCCTTCAGATACGCAGTATTTT
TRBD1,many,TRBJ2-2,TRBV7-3,CASSSGQGLTGELFF,TGTGCCAGCAGTTCGGGACAGGGCCTCACCGGGGAGCTGTTTTTT
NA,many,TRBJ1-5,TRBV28,CASSQELQPQHF,TGTGCCAGCAGCCAGGAATTACAGCCCCAGCATTTT
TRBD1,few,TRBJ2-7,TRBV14,CASRRTGMSYEQYF,TGTGCCAGCAGAAGGACAGGGATGTCCTACGAGCAGTACTTC
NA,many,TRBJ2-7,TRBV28,CASSSQPGYEQYF,TGTGCCAGCAGTTCACAGCCAGGCTACGAGCAGTACTTC
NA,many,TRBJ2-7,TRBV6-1,CASSAPRTGYEQYF,TGTGCCAGCAGTGCCCCGAGGACGGGGTACGAGCAGTACTTC
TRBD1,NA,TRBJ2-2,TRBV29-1,CSVEGDRDSLDRELFF,TGCAGCGTTGAAGGGGACCGGGACAGTCTAGATCGGGAGCTGTTTTTT
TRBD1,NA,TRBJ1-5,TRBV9,CASSATPDRANQPQHF,TGTGCCAGCAGCGCAACACCGGACAGGGCCAATCAGCCCCAGCATTTT
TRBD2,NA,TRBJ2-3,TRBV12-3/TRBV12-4,CASSPHSGSQPTDTQYF,TGTGCCAGCAGTCCCCATAGCGGGTCGCAGCCCACAGATACGCAGTATTTT
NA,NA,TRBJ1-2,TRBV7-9,CASSLRLEYGYTF,TGTGCCAGCAGCCTCCGGTTAGAGTATGGCTACACCTTC
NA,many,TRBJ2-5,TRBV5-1,CASSLTGVTETQYF,TGCGCCAGCAGCTTAACGGGGGTTACGGAGACCCAGTACTTC
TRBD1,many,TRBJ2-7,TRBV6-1,CASSEMGQGYEQYF,TGTGCCAGCAGTGAAATGGGACAGGGCTACGAGCAGTACTTC
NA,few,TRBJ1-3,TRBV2,CASSGTFSSGNTIYF,TGTGCCAGCAGTGGGACTTTTAGCTCTGGAAACACCATATATTTT
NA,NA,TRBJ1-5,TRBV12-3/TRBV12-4,CASTLKDSNQPQHF,TGTGCCAGCACCTTGAAGGATAGCAATCAGCCCCAGCATTTT
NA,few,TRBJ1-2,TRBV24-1,CATSGDYGYTF,TGTGCCACCTCGGGGGACTATGGCTACACCTTC
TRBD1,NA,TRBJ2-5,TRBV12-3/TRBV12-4,CASSLLGTGGETQYF,TGTGCCAGCAGTCTCCTTGGGACAGGAGGAGAGACCCAGTACTTC
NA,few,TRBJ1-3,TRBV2,CASSERVLPWGNTIYF,TGTGCCAGCAGTGAAAGGGTACTTCCCTGGGGTAACACCATATATTTT
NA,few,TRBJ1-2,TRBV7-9,CAIEDKIGYTF,TGTGCCATAGAGGACAAGATCGGCTACACCTTC
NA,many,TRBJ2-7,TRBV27,CASSPRPVGRDEQYF,TGTGCCAGCAGTCCACGCCCGGTGGGGAGAGACGAGCAGTACTTC
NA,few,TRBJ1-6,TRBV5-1,CASSSAGSSYNSPLHF,TGCGCCAGCAGCAGCGCGGGGAGCTCCTATAATTCACCCCTCCACTTT
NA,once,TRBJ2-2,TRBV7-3,CASSSMGNTGELFF,TGTGCCAGCAGCTCGATGGGAAACACCGGGGAGCTGTTTTTT
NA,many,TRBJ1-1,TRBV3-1,CASSRTGTEAFF,TGTGCCAGCAGCCGCACAGGGACTGAAGCTTTCTTT
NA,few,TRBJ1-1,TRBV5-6,CASSLGGKQAFF,TGTGCCAGCAGCTTGGGGGGGAAGCAGGCTTTCTTT
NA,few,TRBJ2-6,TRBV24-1,CATSGPPARANVLTF,TGTGCCACCAGTGGGCCCCCGGCGAGGGCCAACGTCCTGACTTTC
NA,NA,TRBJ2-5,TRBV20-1,CSARRDGGMETQYF,TGCAGTGCTAGGCGGGACGGCGGAATGGAGACCCAGTACTTC
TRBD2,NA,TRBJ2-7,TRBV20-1,CSAMTSGAFYEQYF,TGCAGTGCGATGACTAGCGGAGCATTCTACGAGCAGTACTTC
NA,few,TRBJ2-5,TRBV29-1,CSVEDRTQETQYF,TGCAGCGTTGAGGATAGGACGCAAGAGACCCAGTACTTC
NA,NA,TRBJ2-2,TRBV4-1,CASSQGPGGGELFF,TGCGCCAGCAGCCAAGGACCCGGAGGGGGGGAGCTGTTTTTT
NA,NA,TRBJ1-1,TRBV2,CASIQQGQALEAFF,TGTGCCAGCATCCAACAGGGCCAGGCACTCGAAGCTTTCTTT
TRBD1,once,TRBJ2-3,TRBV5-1,CASSPIQGAQTDTQYF,TGCGCCAGCAGCCCAATCCAGGGGGCACAAACAGATACGCAGTATTTT
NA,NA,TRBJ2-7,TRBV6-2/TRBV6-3,CASSDYGFGYEQYF,TGTGCCAGCAGTGATTACGGGTTCGGCTACGAGCAGTACTTC
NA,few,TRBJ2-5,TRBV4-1,CASSQETAFQETQYF,TGCGCCAGCAGCCAAGAAACTGCCTTCCAAGAGACCCAGTACTTC